Given below is one T cell receptor beta chain in context. From germline, CDR1 is MDHEN and CDR2 SYDVKM. V was trimmed by 5 bases and J by 3 bases, leaving 19 bases between them. The CDR3 totals 16 residues. The source of the sample is a study of blood T cell repertoires in COVID-19. The assay was immunoSEQ multiplex PCR, and TCRdb's table has in-frame clones only and misses some. The repertoire holds about 120,000 clones, with around four fifths as singletons. The receptor comes from a human donor in a cohort sampled during active COVID-19. The chain combines TRBV28 with TRBJ1-1, with D possibly matching TRBD1 (5 bases). Sequencing used peripheral blood. The CDR3 nucleotides are TGTGCCAGCAGTAACCCTGGGGCAGCCGCGGACACTGAAGCTTTCTTT. As protein: CASSNPGAAADTEAFF.